A selection of T cell receptor beta chains follows, all from one sample in a study of T cells in Graves' hyperthyroidism and ophthalmopathy. TCRdb recomputed calls from the multiplex PCR reads with MiXCR, one row per CDR3 protein. Here the sample spans 600,000 to 700,000 distinct CDR3 sequences, roughly 14% being singletons. The sample comprised blood. Source of these receptors: a woman aged 40-49 years with Graves' ophthalmopathy. Both conserved end residues are part of each CDR3. Each record gives: J gene, D gene, clone size, V gene, CDR3 DNA, CDR3 protein. The D gene is left open where the match is weak. A clone size is listed for some rows: how often the clone was seen (once, few, many), or a class if it is expanded.

>TRBJ1-3|NA|NA|TRBV7-9
TGTGCCAGCACCGTACAGCTCTCTGGAAACACCATATATTTT
CASTVQLSGNTIYF
>TRBJ2-2|NA|many|TRBV9
TGTGCCAGCAGCACAATGAACACCGGGGAGCTGTTTTTT
CASSTMNTGELFF
>TRBJ2-7|NA|many|TRBV6-2/TRBV6-3
TGTGCCAGCAGATCGAGCCGGCAGGGCTCCTACGAGCAGTACTTC
CASRSSRQGSYEQYF
>TRBJ2-5|NA|many|TRBV7-9
TGTGCCAGCAGCTTACAATACAAGGACTTAAAGACCCAGTACTTC
CASSLQYKDLKTQYF
>TRBJ1-5|TRBD1|NA|TRBV6-1
TGTGCCAGCAGCCCCTCCGGGACAGTCAATCAGCCCCAGCATTTT
CASSPSGTVNQPQHF
>TRBJ2-7|NA|many|TRBV9
TGTGCCAGCAGCCAATCTGAGGGGGACCGAACGGACGAGCAGTACTTC
CASSQSEGDRTDEQYF
>TRBJ2-3|NA|NA|TRBV27
TGTGCCAGCAAGGCCAGGGTCACAGATACGCAGTATTTT
CASKARVTDTQYF
>TRBJ2-5|NA|many|TRBV2
TGTGCCAGCAGGGACAGTTGGGGGCAAGAGACCCAGTACTTC
CASRDSWGQETQYF
>TRBJ2-3|NA|NA|TRBV7-3
TGTGCCAGCAGCTTAAACTCCCTTGCGGGGTGGGGTAGGACAGATACGCAGTATTTT
CASSLNSLAGWGRTDTQYF
>TRBJ2-7|NA|few|TRBV6-2/TRBV6-3
TGTGCCAGCAGCCGTGGAGGGGGGAAGTCCTACGAGCAGTACTTC
CASSRGGGKSYEQYF
>TRBJ2-4|NA|NA|TRBV11-2
TGTGCCAGCAGCTTAAGTAGCGTGAGCGGCTTAACCAAAAACATTCAGTACTTC
CASSLSSVSGLTKNIQYF
>TRBJ2-5|TRBD2|NA|TRBV28
TGTGCCAGCAGTTCGCAGGGGGAAAGAGCGGGAGGTTTGCGAGAGACCCAGTACTTC
CASSSQGERAGGLRETQYF
>TRBJ1-5|TRBD1|few|TRBV7-2
TGTGTCAGCAGCCTCGACAGGGGCAATCAGCCCCAGCATTTT
CVSSLDRGNQPQHF
>TRBJ2-7|NA|few|TRBV5-1
TGCGCCAGCAGCTTGGGGGGGACCGGATCGAACTACGAGCAGTACTTC
CASSLGGTGSNYEQYF
>TRBJ1-3|NA|NA|TRBV5-1
TGCGCCAGCAGCTTTACTCCGGGACCAAAGCCGTACACCATATATTTT
CASSFTPGPKPYTIYF
>TRBJ2-5|TRBD1|NA|TRBV5-1
TGCGCCAGCAGCTTGTCCTCCGGACAGGTACAAGAGACCCAGTACTTC
CASSLSSGQVQETQYF
>TRBJ2-2|NA|few|TRBV9
TGTGCCAGCAGCGTATATGGCACCGGGGAGCTGTTTTTT
CASSVYGTGELFF
>TRBJ2-4|NA|many|TRBV7-2
TGTGCCAGCAGCTTAGTCTGGGAAAGAGCCAAAAACATTCAGTACTTC
CASSLVWERAKNIQYF
>TRBJ1-5|NA|NA|TRBV12-3/TRBV12-4
TGTGCCAGCATCGGGACGGTCAATCAGCCCCAGCATTTT
CASIGTVNQPQHF
>TRBJ1-1|NA|many|TRBV6-5
TGTGCCAGCAGTTACCCAGGGGACGCTGAAGCTTTCTTT
CASSYPGDAEAFF
>TRBJ1-2|NA|many|TRBV28
TGTGCCAGCAGGTTACTTGCTGGCTACACCTTC
CASRLLAGYTF
>TRBJ2-4|NA|many|TRBV18
TGTGCCAGCTCACCTACAGGGTACGACATTCAGTACTTC
CASSPTGYDIQYF
>TRBJ2-6|TRBD2|few|TRBV24-1
TGTGCCACCCCAGCGGGGCAGGGTTCGGGGGCCAACGTCCTGACTTTC
CATPAGQGSGANVLTF
>TRBJ2-5|NA|many|TRBV12-3/TRBV12-4
TGTGCCAGCAGTTTGCAAAAGGGAATCTCCCAAGAGACCCAGTACTTC
CASSLQKGISQETQYF
>TRBJ1-2|NA|many|TRBV7-8
TGTGCCAGCAGCTTAGACTGGGAAAGAGGCTACACCTTC
CASSLDWERGYTF
>TRBJ2-7|NA|NA|TRBV7-9
TGTGCCAGCAGTAGAACGATGAGAGAGCAGTACTTC
CASSRTMREQYF
>TRBJ2-7|NA|NA|TRBV12-3/TRBV12-4
TGTGCCAGCAGTTTTATGGGGACCCCCTACGAGCAGTACTTC
CASSFMGTPYEQYF
>TRBJ1-1|NA|many|TRBV11-3
TGTGCCAGCAGCCATTACACGAACACTGAAGCTTTCTTT
CASSHYTNTEAFF
>TRBJ2-5|NA|many|TRBV20-1
TGCAGTGCTGCCCCAGGGGCAGGGGAGACCCAGTACTTC
CSAAPGAGETQYF
>TRBJ2-2|TRBD1|NA|TRBV6-1
TGTGCCAGCATGACGGACAGGTTCACCGGGGAGCTGTTTTTT
CASMTDRFTGELFF
>TRBJ2-5|NA|NA|TRBV7-9
TGTGCCAGCAGCTTAGGTGCAGGGGAGGAGGAGACCCAGTACTTC
CASSLGAGEEETQYF
>TRBJ2-1|TRBD2|few|TRBV25-1
TGTGCCAGCAGTGAGGTCGCAGGACTAGCGGGAGCCCTGTTCTTC
CASSEVAGLAGALFF
>TRBJ2-5|TRBD2|many|TRBV3-1
TGTGCCAGCAGGCTAGCGGGAGGGCCTGTGAAGACCCAGTACTTC
CASRLAGGPVKTQYF
>TRBJ2-7|NA|many|TRBV6-2/TRBV6-3
TGTGCCAGCTCTAGACGCGAGGACTCCTACGAGCAGTACTTC
CASSRREDSYEQYF
>TRBJ2-5|NA|few|TRBV30
TGTGCCTGGAGTGTAAACACAGGGATGCAAGAGACCCAGTACTTC
CAWSVNTGMQETQYF
>TRBJ2-5|NA|many|TRBV7-2
TGTGCCAGCAGCTTAGGGCCAGGAATCCAAGAGACCCAGTACTTC
CASSLGPGIQETQYF
>TRBJ1-2|TRBD1|many|TRBV28
TGTGCCAGCAGCCGACAGGGCGGCTACACCTTC
CASSRQGGYTF
>TRBJ1-1|TRBD1|many|TRBV27
TGTGCCAGCAGTTTATCGGTCTTGGACAGGGGGTTGGCTTTCTTT
CASSLSVLDRGLAFF
>TRBJ1-1|NA|many|TRBV5-1
TGCGCCAGCAGCCGGACAGAGGGGACTGAAGCTTTCTTT
CASSRTEGTEAFF
>TRBJ2-4|TRBD1|once|TRBV12-3/TRBV12-4
TGTGCCAGCACAAGGACAGGACCCGCCAAAAACATTCAGTACTTC
CASTRTGPAKNIQYF
>TRBJ2-7|TRBD1|NA|TRBV20-1
TGCAGTGCACAAGGCAGGGGGACGTACGAGCAGTACTTC
CSAQGRGTYEQYF
>TRBJ1-1|NA|few|TRBV2
TGTGCCAGCACCGCCCCAAATACAGGGAACACTGAAGCTTTCTTT
CASTAPNTGNTEAFF
>TRBJ2-7|NA|NA|TRBV30
TGTGCCTGGAGCGCGGGGCCCGGGACAGTAAGCTACGAGCAGTACTTC
CAWSAGPGTVSYEQYF
>TRBJ1-1|NA|many|TRBV11-2
TGTGCCAGCAGCTCGCTTGGGGATATGTCGAACACTGAAGCTTTCTTT
CASSSLGDMSNTEAFF
>TRBJ1-5|TRBD1|many|TRBV28
TGTGCCAGCAGTCAGACAGGGGCGAATCAGCCCCAGCATTTT
CASSQTGANQPQHF
>TRBJ2-2|NA|many|TRBV2
TGTGCCAGCACCGGTGGAACAGGAATCACCGGGGAGCTGTTTTTT
CASTGGTGITGELFF
>TRBJ1-2|NA|many|TRBV9
TGTGCCAGCAGCGTGGGACCGGACGCTAACTATGGCTACACCTTC
CASSVGPDANYGYTF
>TRBJ2-5|TRBD2|NA|TRBV12-3/TRBV12-4
TGTGCCAGCAGTTCCGTGGGACTAGCGGGAGGGGAGACCCAGTACTTC
CASSSVGLAGGETQYF
>TRBJ1-1|NA|NA|TRBV3-1
TGTGCCAGCAGAGGGGTTGGCACTGAAGCTTTCTTT
CASRGVGTEAFF
>TRBJ1-5|TRBD1|many|TRBV7-2
TGTGCCAGCAGCATATCACCGGGACAGGGCGACAAATATAGCAATCAGCCCCAGCATTTT
CASSISPGQGDKYSNQPQHF
>TRBJ1-2|NA|few|TRBV4-1
TGCGCCAGCAGCCAAGATCTTTTTAACTATGGCTACACCTTC
CASSQDLFNYGYTF
>TRBJ1-1|NA|once|TRBV3-1
TGTGCCAGCAGCCAAGATCGTATAGACACTGAAGCTTTCTTT
CASSQDRIDTEAFF
>TRBJ1-2|NA|few|TRBV14
TGTGCCAGCAGCCAGCGCGGGGCAGTTTTCTATGGCTACACCTTC
CASSQRGAVFYGYTF
>TRBJ2-5|NA|NA|TRBV18
TGTGCCAGCTCACCACCTACCGGAGAGACCCAGTACTTC
CASSPPTGETQYF
>TRBJ2-7|TRBD2|many|TRBV30
TGTGCCTGGAGTGATGGGGGAGGGCCCTACGAGCAGTACTTC
CAWSDGGGPYEQYF
>TRBJ2-2|TRBD2|NA|TRBV20-1
TGCAGTGCTAGAGATCGGGGGGGGAACACCGGGGAGCTGTTTTTT
CSARDRGGNTGELFF
>TRBJ2-5|TRBD2|NA|TRBV7-7
TGTGCTAGCAGCTTAAATGAGCGGGAGGGCCAAGAGACCCAGTACTTC
CASSLNEREGQETQYF
>TRBJ1-3|NA|many|TRBV10-2
TGCGCCAGCAGTGAAAGAGGGAACGGAAACACCATATATTTT
CASSERGNGNTIYF
>TRBJ2-5|NA|NA|TRBV7-9
TGTGCCAGCAGTTCTTCTGGGGGGCACCAAGAGACCCAGTACTTC
CASSSSGGHQETQYF
>TRBJ1-6|NA|many|TRBV28
TGTGCCAGCAGTCCTCCCGGGGCCTTTAATTCACCCCTCCACTTT
CASSPPGAFNSPLHF